The entry below gives a single T cell receptor beta chain sequence along with its context. Its antigen is unidentified. The sample is drawn from a study of graft-versus-host responses after intestinal transplantation. Overall study: Multivisceral, liver-intestinal, or isolated intestinal transplants were performed in recipients. Findings of the study overall: Graft-donor T cell macrochimerism coincided with high graft-versus-host to host-versus-graft clonal ratios in allografts.

Assay: immunoSEQ multiplex PCR; the TCRdb copy retains only in-frame clones and omits some. The sample holds about 23,000 clones, more than 85% seen once. The CDR3 has 14 residues. The germline V and J ends were trimmed by 7 bases and 0 bases, with 12 bases remaining between them. Germline loops: CDR1 LNHDA, CDR2 SQIVND (reference sequence). This chain connects TRBV19 to TRBJ1-2; maybe TRBD1 (6 bases). This specimen was PBMCs, taken roughly 38 days after intestinal transplant. This TCR derives from a human patient who received an intestinal transplant, so some T cells may come from the graft donor. Written as DNA, the CDR3 is TGTGCCAGTAAGACAGGACCAGCTAACTATGGCTACACCTTC. It encodes CASKTGPANYGYTF.